The source of this TCR beta chain is a study of graft-versus-host responses after intestinal transplantation. The wider study: Each transplant was multivisceral, liver-intestinal, or isolated intestinal. Study results and caveats: GvH clones were found in recipient marrow; some appeared first in ileum or blood.

A word on this clone: Its antigen is currently unknown.

Method: immunoSEQ multiplex PCR; TCRdb's copy keeps in-frame clones and lacks some. The sample records over 100,000 clones, 90% to 95% being singletons. In germline, CDR1 is SEHNR, CDR2 FQNEAQ (reference sequence). This CDR3 has 15 amino acids. Trimming cost V 5 bases and J 4 bases; bases outside gene matches: 5. The chain joins TRBV7-9 to TRBJ2-6, with 7 bases fitting TRBD2. Material: unstimulated CD4+ T cells sorted from spleen or lymph node cells, obtained before transplant. The origin of this receptor is a human donor who was the organ donor for an intestinal transplant. The CDR3 here is CASSQGGSGANVLTF. The CDR3 DNA sequence: TGTGCCAGCAGCCAGGGAGGGTCCGGGGCCAACGTCCTGACTTTC.